Presented here are 30 T cell receptor beta chains from one specimen sequenced in a study of shared clonotypes between healthy human individuals. Using immunoSEQ multiplex PCR, the repertoire was profiled, and TCRdb retains in-frame clones only, with some absent. Found here are millions of clones, just over 90% of them singletons; the top ten hold 0.13% to 0.15%. The sequencing sample was made of naive CD4+ T cells sorted from blood. As for subset: CD45RA+ positively selected. These TCRs come from a man aged 18 to 29 in good health.

A few counts support this clone. The chain has TRBV5-4 and TRBJ2-3, with D perhaps given as TRBD1 or TRBD2 (5 bases each). Trimming took off 6 bases at V and 4 bases at J, with 18 bases between the two ends. Germline V gives CDR1 SGHNT, CDR2 YYREEE (reference sequence). The CDR3 is 15 amino acids. In DNA, the CDR3 is TGTGCCAGCACCCTGTTGGGCCTGGGGGCAGATACGCAGTATTTT. Protein: CASTLLGLGADTQYF.

Comments on this clone: Other DNA variants within this sample encode the same CDR3. This sequence joins TRBV18 and TRBJ2-1; D possibly corresponds to TRBD2 (6 bases). The germline gives CDR1 KGHSH, CDR2 LQKENI. The V and J ends lost 6 bases and 4 bases respectively, with 13 bases between them. The CDR3 totals 14 residues. The CDR3 DNA follows: TGTGCCAGCTCCCCCGGGACTCCGTACAATGAGCAGTTCTTC. Its translation: CASSPGTPYNEQFF.

A few counts support this clone. This chain connects TRBV30 to TRBJ1-6; the D is unclear. Germline values: CDR1 GTSNPN, CDR2 SVGIG (reference sequence). The ends were cut back, 1 base at V and 6 bases at J, with 7 bases in the middle. The CDR3 sequence is 13 residues long. The CDR3 loop reads CAWSGYANSPLHF. For the CDR3, the DNA is TGTGCCTGGAGTGGATACGCTAATTCACCCCTCCACTTT. The variable domain in full, with the rest retrieved from reference TRBV30 and TRBJ1-6, is SQTIHQWPATLVQPVGSPLSLECTVEGTSNPNLYWYRQAAGRGLQLLFYSVGIGQISSEVPQNLSASRPQDRQFILSSKKLLLSDSGFYLCAWSGYANSPLHFGNGTRLTVT.

The V and J genes are TRBV11-2 and TRBJ2-7; the match to TRBD2 covers 9 bases. J gave up 3 bases and V 5 bases, and 5 bases lay outside the gene matches. Germline V lookup: CDR1 SGHAT, CDR2 FQNNGV. The CDR3 has 14 amino acids. The CDR3 reads CASSGTSIVYEQYF. The DNA for the CDR3 is TGTGCCAGCAGCGGGACTAGCATCGTCTACGAGCAGTACTTC.

The V gene is TRBV10-3, the J gene TRBJ2-1; 8 positions agree with TRBD1. Trimming took 2 bases from V and 5 from J; bases not matched to a gene: 5. Germline CDR1 is ENHRY and CDR2 is SYGVKD. This CDR3 is built from 15 residues. Here the CDR3 DNA reads TGTGCCATCAGTGAGGGGGGGACAGGTAACAATGAGCAGTTCTTC. This encodes CAISEGGTGNNEQFF.

This clone appeared once. This rearrangement joins TRBV7-9 to TRBJ2-5, with 8 bases aligning to TRBD2. The CDR3 is 16 amino acids. The germline V gene has CDR1 SEHNR and CDR2 FQNEAQ (reference sequence). The V segment lost 7 bases and the J segment 3 bases; nucleotides outside the gene matches: 13. CDR3 region: CASTILPAGGKETQYF. In DNA form, the CDR3 reads TGTGCCAGCACTATACTCCCGGCGGGGGGTAAAGAGACCCAGTACTTC.

J is TRBJ2-7 and V is TRBV4-1; D unresolved. V lost 0 bases and J 0 bases, leaving 9 bases between the germline ends. Germline V CDR1 and CDR2: MGHRA, YSYEKL. The CDR3 totals 15 residues. The chain's CDR3 is CASSQDRQSSYEQYF. The CDR3 DNA is TGCGCCAGCAGCCAAGATCGGCAGAGCTCCTACGAGCAGTACTTC.

This chain links TRBV30 with TRBJ1-2; 7 nucleotides line up with TRBD1. In germline, CDR1 is GTSNPN, CDR2 SVGIG (reference sequence). The V and J ends lost 6 bases and 2 bases, in that order; junction bases with no gene match: 12. This CDR3 spans 15 amino acids. Written as DNA, the CDR3 is TGTGCCTGCCACCCGGGACAGACGATAAACTATGGCTACACCTTC. It yields the protein CACHPGQTINYGYTF.

This chain joins TRBV2 and TRBJ2-7; D uncertain. Deletions cut 6 bases from V and 2 bases from J, with 8 bases between. The CDR3 consists of 12 residues. Germline V gene lookup returns CDR1 SNHLY and CDR2 FYNNEI. CDR3 in amino acids: CASRSETYEQYF. In DNA, the CDR3 is TGTGCCAGCAGGAGCGAGACCTACGAGCAGTACTTC.

The chain joins TRBV10-2 to TRBJ2-4; 9 bases match TRBD1. Germline V gene lookup returns CDR1 WSHSY and CDR2 SAAADI. This CDR3 comprises 14 residues. The junction had 12 bases not matched to a gene; V was cut back by 7 bases and J by 11 bases. CDR3 DNA sequence: TGCGCCAGCAAACCTGGGACAGGGATGGCTGTTCAGTACTTC. Translation: CASKPGTGMAVQYF.

Regarding this clone: The same CDR3 can be traced to other DNA sequences in this sample. The chain links TRBV10-3 to TRBJ2-7, with 10 bases aligning to TRBD1. With V trimmed by 0 bases and J by 4 bases, 0 bases remained unmatched. This CDR3 has 14 residues. In germline, CDR1 is ENHRY, CDR2 SYGVKD. The CDR3 spells CAISESGQGYEQYF. DNA of the CDR3: TGTGCCATCAGTGAGTCGGGACAGGGGTACGAGCAGTACTTC.

This chain connects TRBV27 to TRBJ1-1; D perhaps matches TRBD1 (5 bases). Germline CDR1 and CDR2: MNHEY and SMNVEV (reference sequence). CDR3 length: 14 amino acids. The ends were cut back, 6 bases at V and 4 bases at J, with 15 bases in the middle. The CDR3 loop is CASSWRSGSTEAFF. CDR3 DNA sequence: TGTGCCAGCAGCTGGAGGTCAGGGAGCACTGAAGCTTTCTTT.

As regards this clone: This may be a read error: a much more frequent sequence differs by one nucleotide. The gene calls are TRBV4-3 and TRBJ2-5; no reliable D call. The germline V gene encodes CDR1 LGHNA and CDR2 YSLEER. Trimming stripped 0 bases from V and 7 bases from J, with 0 bases between. The CDR3 sequence is 10 residues long. The CDR3, as DNA: TGCGCCAGCAGCCAAGAGACCCAGTACTTC. It translates to CASSQETQYF.

The chain combines TRBV6-6 with TRBJ2-5; maybe TRBD1 (6 bases). The V end was cut by 2 bases, the J end by 4 bases, with 11 bases between. The germline V gene encodes CDR1 MNHNY and CDR2 SVGAGI (reference sequence). This CDR3 contains 14 residues. The CDR3 sequence is CASSYATGRETQYF. Written as DNA, the CDR3 is TGTGCCAGCAGTTACGCAACAGGGAGAGAGACCCAGTACTTC.

This rearrangement joins TRBV5-4 to TRBJ1-2; tentative D call: TRBD1 (5 bases). Germline CDR1 and CDR2: SGHNT and YYREEE (reference sequence). This CDR3 is built from 15 residues. Trimming left V 0 bases short and J 2 bases short, with 11 bases between. CDR3 amino acids: CASSLEQAKNYGYTF. The CDR3 bases are TGTGCCAGCAGCTTGGAACAGGCGAAGAACTATGGCTACACCTTC.

The CDR3: CASRPDSGGRNEQFF. CDR3 DNA sequence: TGTGCCAGTAGACCCGACAGTGGGGGGAGGAATGAGCAGTTCTTC. This chain links TRBV19 with TRBJ2-1; possibly TRBD2 for D (6 bases). Germline assignment: CDR1 LNHDA and CDR2 SQIVND (reference sequence). Deletions cut 6 bases from V and 7 bases from J, with 19 bases between. The CDR3 is 15 residues long.

As to this clone: Other DNA sequences in the same sample also yield this CDR3. The V and J genes are TRBV7-2 and TRBJ2-5; D unresolved. This CDR3 is built from 14 residues. Trimming took 1 base from V and 1 from J, leaving 7 bases between them. The germline V gene has CDR1 SGHTA and CDR2 FQGNSA. The CDR3 sequence: CASSLGLIQETQYF. The CDR3 DNA reads TGTGCCAGCAGCTTAGGACTGATCCAAGAGACCCAGTACTTC.

The chain uses TRBV9 and TRBJ2-7; perhaps TRBD2 as D (6 bases). Germline V gives CDR1 SGDLS, CDR2 YYNGEE. V lost 0 bases and J 7 bases, leaving 20 bases between the germline ends. This CDR3 has 16 amino acids. The CDR3 protein is CASSVDPLTGTGEQYF. The DNA of the CDR3 is TGTGCCAGCAGCGTAGACCCGCTGACGGGGACTGGGGAGCAGTACTTC.

The J gene is TRBJ2-7, the V gene TRBV5-1; TRBD1 matches 7 bases. Germline assignment: CDR1 SGHRS and CDR2 YFSETQ. V was clipped by 2 bases and J by 4 bases; unmatched bases: 6. CDR3 length: 14 amino acids. CDR3 coding DNA: TGCGCCAGCAGCTTCGGGACAGCACTTTACGAGCAGTACTTC. It translates to CASSFGTALYEQYF.

This chain uses TRBV30 with TRBJ1-5; D uncertain. The CDR3 has 12 residues. V was shortened by 3 bases and J by 5 bases, with 8 bases between the two germline ends. Germline lookup yields CDR1 GTSNPN and CDR2 SVGIG (reference sequence). The CDR3 DNA reads as TGTGCCTGGAGGCGAGCAGATCAGCCCCAGCATTTT. Translation gives CAWRRADQPQHF.

The genes are TRBV7-3 and TRBJ2-1, with unresolved D. Per the germline V gene, CDR1 is SGHTA and CDR2 is FQGTGA. V was clipped by 1 base and J by 5 bases, with 6 bases between them. This CDR3 has 13 amino acids. CDR3 DNA: TGTGCCAGCAGCTTAAAACTGAACAATGAGCAGTTCTTC. Encoded protein: CASSLKLNNEQFF.

As for this clone: Other DNA sequences from this sample encode an identical CDR3 as well. The genes are TRBV4-3 and TRBJ2-7; D possibly corresponds to TRBD1 (5 bases). The V gene's germline CDR1 is LGHNA and CDR2 YSLEER. The V and J ends lost 3 bases and 4 bases respectively, with 10 bases between them. The CDR3 totals 13 residues. The CDR3 sequence is CASSQGRVYEQYF. Here the CDR3 DNA reads TGCGCCAGCAGCCAGGGCAGGGTGTACGAGCAGTACTTC.

V is TRBV30 and J is TRBJ1-6, with a weak D call TRBD1 (5 bases). Trimming took 3 bases from V and 6 from J, leaving 27 bases between them. The CDR3 runs to 19 residues. Germline CDR1 is GTSNPN and CDR2 is SVGIG (reference sequence). The DNA of the CDR3 is TGTGCCTGGAGCGCCACCTATGTGATGGGGGGACGGCTTAATTCACCCCTCCACTTT. This gives the protein CAWSATYVMGGRLNSPLHF.

The V gene is TRBV7-9, the J gene TRBJ2-7; 10 bases align to TRBD2. V shed 4 bases and J 2 bases; nucleotides not matched to a gene: 5. CDR1 SEHNR and CDR2 FQNEAQ come from the germline V gene (reference sequence). CDR3 size: 15 residues. CDR3 amino acids: CASSSGTSVAYEQYF. As DNA, the CDR3 is TGTGCCAGCAGCTCCGGGACTAGCGTCGCCTACGAGCAGTACTTC.

A note on this clone: This CDR3 is also generated by other DNA sequences in the sample. V is TRBV10-3 and J is TRBJ2-5; D might be TRBD2 (5 bases). Trimming took off 0 bases at V and 2 bases at J, with 10 bases between the two ends. The CDR3 sequence is 15 residues long. Germline values: CDR1 ENHRY, CDR2 SYGVKD. DNA for the CDR3: TGTGCCATCAGTGAGTCCCTAGCAAATCAAGAGACCCAGTACTTC. This gives the protein CAISESLANQETQYF.

In the case of this clone: Other DNA sequences in this specimen translate into the identical CDR3. The chain carries TRBV29-1 and TRBJ1-1; D is undetermined. CDR1 SQVTM and CDR2 ANQGSEA come from the germline V gene. The CDR3 length is 13 residues. Trimming removed 2 bases from V and 0 bases from J, with 7 bases in between. CDR3 sequence: CSVESQMNTEAFF. CDR3 nucleotide sequence: TGCAGCGTTGAATCACAGATGAACACTGAAGCTTTCTTT.

This clone was observed a single time. The genes are TRBV6-1 and TRBJ1-5; unclear D gene. This CDR3 is 12 amino acids long. The germline gives CDR1 MNHNS, CDR2 SASEGT. The V gene lost 8 bases and the J gene lost 3 bases, with 8 bases spanning the gap. CDR3 sequence (DNA): TGTGCCAGCTCGCCCTTCAATCAGCCCCAGCATTTT. It encodes CASSPFNQPQHF.

The count of this clone is one. The chain links TRBV14 to TRBJ2-7; D not certain. This CDR3 contains 13 residues. Per the germline V gene, CDR1 is SGHDN and CDR2 is FVKESK. V was shortened by 1 base and J by 9 bases, with 13 bases between the two germline ends. CDR3 sequence: CASSQGNGIGQYF. The CDR3 DNA reads as TGTGCCAGCAGCCAAGGAAACGGAATCGGGCAGTACTTC.

The chain uses TRBV2 and TRBJ1-6; tentative D call: TRBD1 (5 bases). Trimming cost V 4 bases and J 0 bases, with 13 bases left between them. Germline CDR1 is SNHLY and CDR2 is FYNNEI. This CDR3 is 17 amino acids long. DNA of the CDR3: TGTGCCAGCAGTGCCCGACAGAGCAACTCCTATAATTCACCCCTCCACTTT. This gives the protein CASSARQSNSYNSPLHF. The full variable domain, completed using reference TRBV2 and TRBJ1-6, is EPEVTQTPSHQVTQMGQEVILRCVPISNHLYFYWYRQILGQKVEFLVSFYNNEISEKSEIFDDQFSVERPDGSNFTLKIRSTKLEDSAMYFCASSARQSNSYNSPLHFGNGTRLTVT.

This sequence joins TRBV5-1 and TRBJ1-6; no firm D call. V lost 1 base to trimming and J lost 3 bases, with 11 bases between them. This CDR3 is 16 amino acids long. Germline V gives CDR1 SGHRS, CDR2 YFSETQ. The DNA for the CDR3 is TGCGCCAGCAGCTTGAAAGTCTTTTACTATAATTCACCCCTCCACTTT. This encodes CASSLKVFYYNSPLHF.